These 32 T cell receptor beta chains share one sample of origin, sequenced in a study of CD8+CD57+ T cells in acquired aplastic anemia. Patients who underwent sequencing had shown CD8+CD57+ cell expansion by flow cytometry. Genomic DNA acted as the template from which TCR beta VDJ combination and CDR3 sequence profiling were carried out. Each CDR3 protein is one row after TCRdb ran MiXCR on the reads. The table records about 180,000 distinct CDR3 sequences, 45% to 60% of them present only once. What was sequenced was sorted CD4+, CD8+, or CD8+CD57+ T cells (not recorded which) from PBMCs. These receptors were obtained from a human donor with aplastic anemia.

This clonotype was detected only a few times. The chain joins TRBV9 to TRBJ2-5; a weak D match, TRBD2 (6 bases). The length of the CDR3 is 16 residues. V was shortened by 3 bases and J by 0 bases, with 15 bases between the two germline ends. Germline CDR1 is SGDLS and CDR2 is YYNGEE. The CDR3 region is CASSGGTPTNQETQYF. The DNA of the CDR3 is TGTGCCAGCAGCGGTGGGACTCCGACGAACCAAGAGACCCAGTACTTC.

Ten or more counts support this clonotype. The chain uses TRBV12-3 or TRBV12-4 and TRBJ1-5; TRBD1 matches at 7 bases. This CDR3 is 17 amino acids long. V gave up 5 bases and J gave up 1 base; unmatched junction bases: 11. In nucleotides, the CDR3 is TGTGCCAGCAGTCCAACTCCCCAGGGGGGAAGCAATCAGCCCCAGCATTTT. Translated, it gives CASSPTPQGGSNQPQHF.

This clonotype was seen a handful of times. The CDR3 DNA sequence: TGTGCCAGTAGTATGCAGGGCAACACAGATACGCAGTATTTT. It is translated as CASSMQGNTDTQYF. This chain connects TRBV19 to TRBJ2-3; D possibly corresponds to TRBD1 (5 bases). The CDR3 consists of 14 residues. Germline-derived CDR1 and CDR2 are LNHDA and SQIVND (reference sequence). The V gene lost 3 bases and the J gene lost 2 bases, with 9 bases spanning the gap.

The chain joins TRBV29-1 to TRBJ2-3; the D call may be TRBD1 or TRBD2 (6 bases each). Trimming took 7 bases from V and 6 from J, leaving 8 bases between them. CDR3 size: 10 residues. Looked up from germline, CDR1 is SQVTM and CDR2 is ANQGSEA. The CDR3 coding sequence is TGCAGCGGGGGGGCCGATACGCAGTATTTT. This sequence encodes CSGGADTQYF.

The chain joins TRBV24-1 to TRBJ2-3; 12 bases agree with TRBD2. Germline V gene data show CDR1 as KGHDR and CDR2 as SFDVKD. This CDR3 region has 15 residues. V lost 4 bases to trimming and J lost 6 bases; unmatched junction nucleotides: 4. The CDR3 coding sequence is TGTGCCACCAGTGAGCCTAGCGGGAGGGCGGATACGCAGTATTTT. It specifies CATSEPSGRADTQYF.

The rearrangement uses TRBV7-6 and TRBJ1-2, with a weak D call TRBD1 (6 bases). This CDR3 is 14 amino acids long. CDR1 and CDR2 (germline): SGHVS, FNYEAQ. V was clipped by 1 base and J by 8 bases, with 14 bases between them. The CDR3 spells CASSLEPTGEGYTF. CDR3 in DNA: TGTGCCAGCAGCTTAGAGCCGACAGGTGAAGGCTACACCTTC.

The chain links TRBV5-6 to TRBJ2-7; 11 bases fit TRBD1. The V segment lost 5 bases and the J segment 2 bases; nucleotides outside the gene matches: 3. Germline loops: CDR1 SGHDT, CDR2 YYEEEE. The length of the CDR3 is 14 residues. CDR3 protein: CASRSGQGAYEQYF. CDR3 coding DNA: TGTGCCAGCAGGTCGGGACAGGGGGCCTACGAGCAGTACTTC.

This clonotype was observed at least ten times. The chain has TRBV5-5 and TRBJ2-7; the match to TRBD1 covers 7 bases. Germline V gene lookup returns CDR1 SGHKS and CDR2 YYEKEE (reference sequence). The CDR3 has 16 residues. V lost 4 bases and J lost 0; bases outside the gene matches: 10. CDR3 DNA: TGTGCCAGCAGCCTAGGACAGGTCCCCAGCTCCTACGAGCAGTACTTC. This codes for CASSLGQVPSSYEQYF.

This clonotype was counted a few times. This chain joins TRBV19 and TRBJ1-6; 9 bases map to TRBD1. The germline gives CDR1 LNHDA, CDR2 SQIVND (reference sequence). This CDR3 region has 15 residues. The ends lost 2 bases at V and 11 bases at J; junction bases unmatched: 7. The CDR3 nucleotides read TGTGCCAGTAGTATAACGGGACAGGGTATGACACCCCTCCACTTT. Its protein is CASSITGQGMTPLHF.

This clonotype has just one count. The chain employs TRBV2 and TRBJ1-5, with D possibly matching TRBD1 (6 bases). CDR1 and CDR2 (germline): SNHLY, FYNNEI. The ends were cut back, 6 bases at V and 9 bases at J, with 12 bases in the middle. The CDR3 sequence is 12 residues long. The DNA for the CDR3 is TGTGCCAGCAGCTTAGCGACAGGGCCCCAGCATTTT. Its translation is CASSLATGPQHF. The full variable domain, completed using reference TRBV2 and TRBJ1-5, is EPEVTQTPSHQVTQMGQEVILRCVPISNHLYFYWYRQILGQKVEFLVSFYNNEISEKSEIFDDQFSVERPDGSNFTLKIRSTKLEDSAMYFCASSLATGPQHFGDGTRLSIL.

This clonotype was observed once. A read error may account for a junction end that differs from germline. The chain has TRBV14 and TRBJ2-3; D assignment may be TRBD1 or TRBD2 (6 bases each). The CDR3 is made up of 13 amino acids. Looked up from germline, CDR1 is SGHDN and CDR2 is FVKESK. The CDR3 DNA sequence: TGTGCCAGCGGGACAACTAGCACGGATACGCAGTATTTT. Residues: CASGTTSTDTQYF.

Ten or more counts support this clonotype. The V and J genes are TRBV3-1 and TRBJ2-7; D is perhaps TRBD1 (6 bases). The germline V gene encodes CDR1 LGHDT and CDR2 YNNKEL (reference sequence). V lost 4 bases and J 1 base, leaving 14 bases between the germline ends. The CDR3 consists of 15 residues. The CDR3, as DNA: TGTGCCAGCAGCCCCCTGGGCAGGGGTTCCTACGAGCAGTACTTC. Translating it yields CASSPLGRGSYEQYF.

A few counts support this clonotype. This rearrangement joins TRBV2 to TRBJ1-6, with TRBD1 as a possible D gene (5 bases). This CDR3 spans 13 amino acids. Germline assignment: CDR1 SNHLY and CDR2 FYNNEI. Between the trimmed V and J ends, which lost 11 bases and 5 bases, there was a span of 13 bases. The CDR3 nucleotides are TGTGCCGTCGGGGGGGACGATAATTCACCCCTCCACTTT. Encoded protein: CAVGGDDNSPLHF.

The CDR3 loop is CASGMGQAGADTQYF. The CDR3 nucleotides read TGCGCCAGCGGCATGGGACAGGCCGGGGCAGATACGCAGTATTTT. The rearrangement joins TRBV10-2 to TRBJ2-3; TRBD1 agrees at 8 bases. CDR3 size: 15 residues. Germline CDR1 and CDR2: WSHSY and SAAADI. V gave up 8 bases and J gave up 4 bases; unmatched junction bases: 11.

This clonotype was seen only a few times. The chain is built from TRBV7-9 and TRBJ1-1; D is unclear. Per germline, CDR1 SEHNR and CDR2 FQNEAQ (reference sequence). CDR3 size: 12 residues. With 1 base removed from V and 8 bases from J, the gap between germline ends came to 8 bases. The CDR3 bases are TGTGCCAGCAGCTTAGTCGAGAGGGAAGCTTTCTTT. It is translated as CASSLVEREAFF.

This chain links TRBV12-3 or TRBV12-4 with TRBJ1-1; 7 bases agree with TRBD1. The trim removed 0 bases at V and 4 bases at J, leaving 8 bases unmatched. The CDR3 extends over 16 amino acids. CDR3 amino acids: CASSLAVGAGGTEAFF. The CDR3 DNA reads TGTGCCAGCAGTTTAGCGGTTGGGGCAGGGGGCACTGAAGCTTTCTTT.

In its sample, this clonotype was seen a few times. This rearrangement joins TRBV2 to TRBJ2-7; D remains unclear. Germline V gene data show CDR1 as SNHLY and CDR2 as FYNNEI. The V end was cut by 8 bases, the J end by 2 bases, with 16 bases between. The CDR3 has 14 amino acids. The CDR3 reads CASGPRAQAYEQYF. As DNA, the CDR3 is TGTGCCAGCGGTCCGAGAGCCCAAGCCTACGAGCAGTACTTC.

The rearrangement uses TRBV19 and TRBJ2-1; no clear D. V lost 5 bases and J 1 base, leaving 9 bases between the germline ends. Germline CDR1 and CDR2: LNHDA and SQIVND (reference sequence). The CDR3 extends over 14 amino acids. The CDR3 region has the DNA TGTGCCAGTAGTGGTTCGGCTTCCTACAATGAGCAGTTCTTC. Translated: CASSGSASYNEQFF.

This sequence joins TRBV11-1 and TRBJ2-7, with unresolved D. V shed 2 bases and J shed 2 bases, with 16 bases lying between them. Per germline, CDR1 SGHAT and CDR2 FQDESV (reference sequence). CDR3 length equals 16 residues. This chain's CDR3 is CASSLIALDGPYEQYF. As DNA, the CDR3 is TGTGCCAGCAGCTTAATCGCGTTGGACGGACCCTACGAGCAGTACTTC.

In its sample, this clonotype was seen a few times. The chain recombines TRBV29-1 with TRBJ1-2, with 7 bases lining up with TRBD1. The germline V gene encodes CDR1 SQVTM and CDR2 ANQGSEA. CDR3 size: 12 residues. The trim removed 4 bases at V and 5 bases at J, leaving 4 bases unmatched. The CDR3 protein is CSVGAGGYGYTF. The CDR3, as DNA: TGCAGCGTTGGGGCAGGGGGATATGGCTACACCTTC.

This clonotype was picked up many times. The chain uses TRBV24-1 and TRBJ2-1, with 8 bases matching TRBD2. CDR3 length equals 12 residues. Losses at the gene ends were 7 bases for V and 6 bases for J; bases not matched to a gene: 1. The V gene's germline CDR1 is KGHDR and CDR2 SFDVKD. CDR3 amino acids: CATSRGGNEQFF. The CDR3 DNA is TGTGCCACCAGCCGGGGGGGCAATGAGCAGTTCTTC.

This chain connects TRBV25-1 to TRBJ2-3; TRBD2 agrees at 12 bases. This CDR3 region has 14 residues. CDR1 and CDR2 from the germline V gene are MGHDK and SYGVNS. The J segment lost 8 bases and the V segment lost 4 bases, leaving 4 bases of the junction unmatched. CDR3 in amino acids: CASSGLAGVGTQYF. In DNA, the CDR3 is TGTGCCAGCAGTGGACTAGCGGGAGTTGGTACGCAGTATTTT.

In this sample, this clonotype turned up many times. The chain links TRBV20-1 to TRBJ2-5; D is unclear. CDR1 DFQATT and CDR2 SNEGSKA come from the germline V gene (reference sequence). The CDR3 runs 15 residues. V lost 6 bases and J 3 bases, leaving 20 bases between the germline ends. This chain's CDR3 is CSAARTWMGKETQYF. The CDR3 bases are TGCAGTGCGGCCCGAACATGGATGGGGAAAGAGACCCAGTACTTC.

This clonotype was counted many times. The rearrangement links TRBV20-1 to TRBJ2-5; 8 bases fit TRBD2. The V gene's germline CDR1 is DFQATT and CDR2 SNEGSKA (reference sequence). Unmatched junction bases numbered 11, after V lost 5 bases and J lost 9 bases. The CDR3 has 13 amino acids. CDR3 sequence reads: CSALPSGGGSQYF. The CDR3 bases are TGCAGTGCTCTCCCGAGCGGGGGCGGGTCCCAGTACTTC.

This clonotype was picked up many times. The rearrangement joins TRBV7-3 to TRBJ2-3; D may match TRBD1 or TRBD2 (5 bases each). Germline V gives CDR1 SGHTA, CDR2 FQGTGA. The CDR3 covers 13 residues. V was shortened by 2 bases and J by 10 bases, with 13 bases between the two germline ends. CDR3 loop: CASSLGPQDSQYF. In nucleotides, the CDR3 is TGTGCCAGCAGCTTAGGTCCACAGGACTCGCAGTATTTT.

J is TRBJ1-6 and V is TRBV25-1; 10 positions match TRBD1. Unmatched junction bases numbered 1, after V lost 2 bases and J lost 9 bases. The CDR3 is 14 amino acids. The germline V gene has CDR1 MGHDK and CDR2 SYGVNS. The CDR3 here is CASSEGTGVSPLHF. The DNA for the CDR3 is TGTGCCAGCAGTGAAGGGACAGGGGTTTCACCCCTCCACTTT.

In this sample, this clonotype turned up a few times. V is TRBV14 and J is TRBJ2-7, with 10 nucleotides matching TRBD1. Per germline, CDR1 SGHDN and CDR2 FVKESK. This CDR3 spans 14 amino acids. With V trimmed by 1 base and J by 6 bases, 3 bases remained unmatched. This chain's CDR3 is CASSQGQGASEQYF. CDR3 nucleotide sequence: TGTGCCAGCAGCCAAGGACAGGGGGCATCCGAGCAGTACTTC.

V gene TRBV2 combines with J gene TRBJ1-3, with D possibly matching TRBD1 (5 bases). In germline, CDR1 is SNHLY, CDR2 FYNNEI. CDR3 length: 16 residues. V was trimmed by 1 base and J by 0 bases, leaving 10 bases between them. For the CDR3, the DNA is TGTGCCAGCAGTGAAGGAACAGGCAACTCTGGAAACACCATATATTTT. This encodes CASSEGTGNSGNTIYF.

The CDR3 protein is CASRLAGGELFF. The DNA for the CDR3 is TGTGCCAGTCGACTAGCGGGAGGGGAGCTGTTTTTT. The chain recombines TRBV19 with TRBJ2-2; 11 bases align to TRBD2. Trimming removed 8 bases from V and 8 bases from J; junction bases left unmatched: 1. This CDR3 is built from 12 residues. Germline values: CDR1 LNHDA, CDR2 SQIVND (reference sequence). Full variable domain (remainder filled in from reference TRBV19 and TRBJ2-2): DGGITQSPKYLFRKEGQNVTLSCEQNLNHDAMYWYRQDPGQGLRLIYYSQIVNDFQKGDIAEGYSVSREKKESFPLTVTSAQKNPTAFYLCASRLAGGELFFGEGSRLTVL.

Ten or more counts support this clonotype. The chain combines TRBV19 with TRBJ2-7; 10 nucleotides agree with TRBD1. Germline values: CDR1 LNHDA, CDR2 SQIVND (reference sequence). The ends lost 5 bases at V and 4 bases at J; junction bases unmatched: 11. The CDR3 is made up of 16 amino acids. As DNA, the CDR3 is TGTGCCAGTAGTCCTCGCGCCGGGACAGGGGCTTACGAGCAGTACTTC. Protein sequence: CASSPRAGTGAYEQYF.

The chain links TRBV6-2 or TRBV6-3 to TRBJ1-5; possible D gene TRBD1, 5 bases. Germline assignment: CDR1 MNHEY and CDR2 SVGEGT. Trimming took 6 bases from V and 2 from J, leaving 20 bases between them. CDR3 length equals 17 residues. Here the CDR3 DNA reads TGTGCCAGCAGCCCCGCGGGCGGGGCGAATCGCAATCAGCCCCAGCATTTT. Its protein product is CASSPAGGANRNQPQHF.

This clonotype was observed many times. CDR3 nucleotide sequence: TGTGCCAGCAGCCCCTCGCTTTTGGGGCGCGAGCAGTACTTC. Residues: CASSPSLLGREQYF. V gene TRBV5-6 combines with J gene TRBJ2-7; tentative D call: TRBD1 (5 bases). Germline V gene lookup returns CDR1 SGHDT and CDR2 YYEEEE. Trimming removed 4 bases from V and 6 bases from J, with 17 bases in between. This CDR3 has 14 residues.